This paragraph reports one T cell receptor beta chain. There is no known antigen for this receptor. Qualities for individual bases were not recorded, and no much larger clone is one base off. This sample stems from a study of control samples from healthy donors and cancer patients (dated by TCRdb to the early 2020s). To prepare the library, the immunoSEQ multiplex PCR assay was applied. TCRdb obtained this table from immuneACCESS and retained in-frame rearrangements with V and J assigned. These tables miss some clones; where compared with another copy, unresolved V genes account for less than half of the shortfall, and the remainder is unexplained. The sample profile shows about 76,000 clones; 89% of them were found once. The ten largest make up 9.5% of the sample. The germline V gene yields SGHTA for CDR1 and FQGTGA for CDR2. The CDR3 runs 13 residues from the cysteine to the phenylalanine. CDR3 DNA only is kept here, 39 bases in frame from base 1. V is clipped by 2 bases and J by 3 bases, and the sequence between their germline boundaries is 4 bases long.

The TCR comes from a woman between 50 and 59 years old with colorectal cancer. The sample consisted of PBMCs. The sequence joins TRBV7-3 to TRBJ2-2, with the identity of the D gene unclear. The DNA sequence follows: TGTGCCAGCAGCTTAGTATACACCGGGGAGCTGTTTTTT. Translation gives CASSLVYTGELFF.